The source of this T cell receptor beta chain is a study of technical replicates of blood from a few donors. Assay used: immunoSEQ multiplex PCR; TCRdb lists only in-frame clones, some missing. This sample has some 48,000 clones, with 80% to 95% found just once. CDR3 length: 19 residues. V shed 5 bases, J shed 3 bases, and the junction held 12 bases outside the gene matches. From germline, CDR1 is SEHNR and CDR2 FQNEAQ (reference sequence). The TCR originated in a human donor in good health. Some clones in this sample may be carry-over from other donors' samples. The gene calls are TRBV7-9 and TRBJ2-1, with 14 bases that match TRBD2. Specimen: PBMCs. CDR3 bases: TGTGCCAGCAGCCAAACGAGGGGACTAGCGGGAGTTATCTACAATGAGCAGTTCTTC. This sequence encodes CASSQTRGLAGVIYNEQFF. Using reference TRBV7-9 and TRBJ2-1 for the parts outside the CDR3, the full variable domain is DTGVSQNPRHKITKRGQNVTFRCDPISEHNRLYWYRQTLGQGPEFLTYFQNEAQLEKSRLLSDRFSAERPKGSFSTLEIQRTEQGDSAMYLCASSQTRGLAGVIYNEQFFGPGTRLTVL.